The entry below describes one TCR beta chain. The antigen remains unidentified. The sample is drawn from a study of identical twins. Whole-study results and caveats: Potential partial confounding of zero-insertion analyses by invariant MAIT and iNKT cells was noted. For cord blood, abundant beta clonotypes had fewer insertions, unlike memory repertoires, which showed none.

A template switching step contributed a universal primer site, while unique molecular identifiers were present in the cDNA. TCRdb analysed the 5' RACE reads with MiXCR anew, one entry per CDR3 protein. The table includes about 1.7 million distinct CDR3 sequences, around a third detected once. Trimming cost V 0 bases and J 3 bases; bases outside gene matches: 10. Germline V gene sequence: CDR1 LGHNA, CDR2 YNFKEQ. This CDR3 is built from 19 residues. The receptor was derived from a newborn girl in good health. The chain links TRBV4-2 to TRBJ2-2, with 10 positions matching TRBD2. Sequenced sample: cord blood. Written as DNA, the CDR3 is TGTGCCAGCAGCCAAGATCTCTGGGGACTAGCGATGTACACCGGGGAGCTGTTTTTT. Translating it yields CASSQDLWGLAMYTGELFF.